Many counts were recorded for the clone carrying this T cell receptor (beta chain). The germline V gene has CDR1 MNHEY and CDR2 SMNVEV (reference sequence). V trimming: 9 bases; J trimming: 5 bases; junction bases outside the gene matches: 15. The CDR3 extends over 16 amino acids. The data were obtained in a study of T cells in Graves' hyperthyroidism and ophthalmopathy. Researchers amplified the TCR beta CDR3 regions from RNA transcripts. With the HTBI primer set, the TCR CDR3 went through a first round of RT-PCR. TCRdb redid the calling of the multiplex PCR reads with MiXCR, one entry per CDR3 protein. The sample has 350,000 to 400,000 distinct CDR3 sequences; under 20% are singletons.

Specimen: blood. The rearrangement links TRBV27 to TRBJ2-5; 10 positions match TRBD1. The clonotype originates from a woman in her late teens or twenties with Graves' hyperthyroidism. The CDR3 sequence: CASAGTGALVGETQYF. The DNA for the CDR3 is TGTGCCAGTGCCGGGACAGGGGCGTTGGTCGGGGAGACCCAGTACTTC.